This is a list of T cell receptor beta chains from one sample in a study of T cell changes during pregnancy in multiple sclerosis. Profiling relied on immunoSEQ multiplex PCR, and the TCRdb table lists in-frame clones only, not all of them. The table lists about 47,000 clones, 85% to 90% of them singletons, with around 8% in the top ten. Specimen: CD8+ T cells from peripheral blood mononuclear cells, collected in the second trimester of pregnancy. The source of these receptors is a female donor with multiple sclerosis, enrolled in a pregnancy study. Each CDR3 is given with its conserved first and last residue. A D gene is named only where the DNA matches it firmly. A clone size is listed for some rows: how often the clone was seen (once, few, many), or a class if it is expanded.

v_gene	d_gene	abundance	j_gene	CDR3nt	CDR3aa
TRBV6-5	.	once	TRBJ1-1	TGTGCCAGCACCAAATGGGGGGAGTGGGCTTTCTTT	CASTKWGEWAFF
TRBV5-4	TRBD1	.	TRBJ1-2	TGTGCCAGCGGCCGGGACAGGGGTTACTATGGCTACACCTTC	CASGRDRGYYGYTF
TRBV6-4	TRBD2	.	TRBJ2-3	TGTGCCAGCAGTGGACTAGCGGGGGCAGATACGCAGTATTTT	CASSGLAGADTQYF
TRBV13	TRBD2	.	TRBJ2-2	TGTGCCAGCAGCCTCGGGGGGGCGGCCGGGGAGCTGTTTTTT	CASSLGGAAGELFF
TRBV18	TRBD1	once	TRBJ1-2	TGTGCCAGCTCTCTCCAGGGGGGCGACAACTATGGCTACACCTTC	CASSLQGGDNYGYTF
TRBV18	.	.	TRBJ1-6	TGTGCCAGCTCACCACCTACGAGCTCCTATAATTCACCCCTCCACTTT	CASSPPTSSYNSPLHF
TRBV29-1	.	.	TRBJ2-3	TGCAGCGTTGAAGCCTCCCAGGGGGATACGCAGTATTTT	CSVEASQGDTQYF
TRBV5-8	TRBD1	.	TRBJ1-2	TGTGCCAGCAGCTTGAAAGCAGGGGGCGCTCTCTATGGCTACACCTTC	CASSLKAGGALYGYTF
TRBV11-2	TRBD2	.	TRBJ2-1	TGTGCCAGCAGCTTACGGATGGGACTAGATCTCAGTGAGCAGTTCTTC	CASSLRMGLDLSEQFF
TRBV7-8	TRBD2	.	TRBJ2-7	TGTGCCAGCAGCTTCCTTAGCGGGGATACCTACGAGCAGTACTTC	CASSFLSGDTYEQYF
TRBV29-1	.	.	TRBJ1-4	TGCAGCGTAGCGGAGATCGGTAATGAAAAACTGTTTTTT	CSVAEIGNEKLFF
TRBV10-1	TRBD2	.	TRBJ2-7	TGCGCCAGCAGTGATCTGACTAGCGGGAGATGCGAGCAGTACTTC	CASSDLTSGRCEQYF
TRBV21-1	.	.	TRBJ1-2	TGTGCCAGCAGCAAAGGGGCCAGAATCTATGGCTACACCTTC	CASSKGARIYGYTF
TRBV7-7	TRBD2	.	TRBJ2-3	TGTGCTAGCAGCTTAGTGCCCTCGAGCGGGGGGACCTCTAGCACAGATACGCAGTATTTT	CASSLVPSSGGTSSTDTQYF
TRBV2	TRBD2	.	TRBJ2-3	TGTGCCAGCAGGATAGCGGGGGGCACAGATACGCAGTATTTT	CASRIAGGTDTQYF